One sample yielded the 2 T cell receptor beta chains listed below, sequenced in a study of T cells in Graves' hyperthyroidism and ophthalmopathy. The CDR3 regions of TCR beta were amplified from RNA transcripts. The HTBI primer set drove a first-round RT-PCR of the TCR CDR3. MiXCR was run by TCRdb on the multiplex PCR reads, yielding one entry per CDR3 protein. The sample lists fewer than 900,000 distinct CDR3 sequences, over 15% occurring once. Sequenced sample: blood. These receptors all come from a man aged 18-30 years with Graves' hyperthyroidism.

This rearrangement joins TRBV10-3 to TRBJ1-1; 7 positions agree with TRBD1. The trim removed 6 bases at V and 5 bases at J, leaving 3 bases unmatched. The V gene's germline CDR1 is ENHRY and CDR2 SYGVKD. The CDR3 covers 12 residues. The CDR3 DNA reads as TGTGCCATCAGCCAGGGGGGGACTGAAGCTTTCTTT. Encoded protein: CAISQGGTEAFF.

The sample holds many counts of this clonotype. The J gene is TRBJ2-7, the V gene TRBV6-2 or TRBV6-3; D is possibly TRBD1 (5 bases). Trimming stripped 4 bases from V and 1 base from J, with 11 bases between. Germline V lookup: CDR1 MNHEY, CDR2 SVGEGT. The CDR3 totals 14 residues. CDR3 residues: CASSSMTESYEQYF. The CDR3 bases are TGTGCCAGCAGTTCTATGACAGAGTCCTACGAGCAGTACTTC.